The rows below give T cell receptor beta chains drawn from one sample of a study of blood T cell repertoires in COVID-19. Only in-frame clones appear in the TCRdb table, and some are missing; sequencing was by immunoSEQ multiplex PCR. This sample carries around 170,000 clones, about 74% of them seen once, and the ten largest clones take 3%. Source material: peripheral blood. The source of these receptors is a woman aged 80 or over with acute or convalescent COVID-19. Each CDR3 is given with its conserved first and last residue. A D gene is named only where the DNA matches it firmly. Not every row has a clone size; where given, it reads once, few, many or a size class.

J gene	D gene	clone size	V gene	CDR3 DNA	CDR3 protein
TRBJ2-3	.	.	TRBV19	TGTGCCAGTAGTAACTCAGGGTTTCAAACAGATACGCAGTATTTT	CASSNSGFQTDTQYF
TRBJ2-3	TRBD2	.	TRBV7-8	TGTGCCAGCAGCTTCTTAGCGGGGTCCACAGATACGCAGTATTTT	CASSFLAGSTDTQYF
TRBJ2-5	.	.	TRBV19	TGTGCCAGTAGTACAGGGGAAGTTGAGACCCAGTACTTC	CASSTGEVETQYF
TRBJ2-1	TRBD1	.	TRBV19	TGTGCCAGTAGCATAGCCGGGACAGTCTCCTACAATGAGCAGTTCTTC	CASSIAGTVSYNEQFF
TRBJ2-7	TRBD2	.	TRBV5-1	TGCGCCAGCAGCTGGACTAGTTCCTACGAGCAGTACTTC	CASSWTSSYEQYF
TRBJ2-7	TRBD2	.	TRBV30	TGTGCCTGGAGCAACTTCCGGACTAGTGTTTACGAGCAGTACTTC	CAWSNFRTSVYEQYF
TRBJ2-6	.	.	TRBV18	TGTGCCAGCTCACCAGGCGGGGCCAACGTCCTGACTTTC	CASSPGGANVLTF
TRBJ2-7	TRBD1	few	TRBV5-1	TGCGCCAGCAGCTGGGGGACAGGGTCTAACGAGCAGTACTTC	CASSWGTGSNEQYF
TRBJ2-7	.	.	TRBV6-1	TGTGCCAGCAGTGAAGCGTATACCTACGAGCAGTACTTC	CASSEAYTYEQYF
TRBJ1-5	.	.	TRBV28	TGTGCCAGCACCCAGGGCGGGGATAGCAATCAGCCCCAGCATTTT	CASTQGGDSNQPQHF
TRBJ1-1	TRBD1	few	TRBV28	TGTGCCAGCAGTTCATTTACCGGGACAGGGGGCTTAGCTTTCTTT	CASSSFTGTGGLAFF
TRBJ1-5	TRBD1	.	TRBV19	TGTGCCAGTAGTTCCCTCGTCCAGGGGGCCCTGAATCAGCCCCAGCATTTT	CASSSLVQGALNQPQHF
TRBJ1-2	.	.	TRBV6-2/TRBV6-3	TGTGCCAGCAGTTACTCGTTCCGTGGCTACACCTTC	CASSYSFRGYTF
TRBJ1-1	TRBD1	.	TRBV18	TGTGCCAGCTCACCCGGGACAGGGAGGGCTGAAGCTTTCTTT	CASSPGTGRAEAFF
TRBJ1-4	.	.	TRBV7-9	TGTGCCAGCAGCCCCATCAGGGTACCACCCCACTCAACTAATGAAAAACTGTTTTTT	CASSPIRVPPHSTNEKLFF
TRBJ2-1	TRBD1	.	TRBV19	TGTGCCAGTACCTTTTCCGGGACAGGCTCCTTTGAGCAGTTCTTC	CASTFSGTGSFEQFF
TRBJ2-3	TRBD2	few	TRBV25-1	TGTGCCACTAGGACTAGCGGGGGGAATACGCAGTATTTT	CATRTSGGNTQYF
TRBJ1-2	.	.	TRBV11-2	TGTGCCAGCAGCTTTTATCCCCCCCGGGGCTACACCTTC	CASSFYPPRGYTF
TRBJ2-7	TRBD1	.	TRBV5-1	TGCGCCAGCAGCTTGGCCGGGACAGGGCAGTACTTC	CASSLAGTGQYF
TRBJ2-7	TRBD2	.	TRBV30	TGTGCCTGGAGTGTAGCGGGAGTACGCGAGCAGTACTTC	CAWSVAGVREQYF
TRBJ2-3	TRBD2	.	TRBV5-6	TGTGCCAGCAGCAGAGGGACTAGCGGCACAGATACGCAGTATTTT	CASSRGTSGTDTQYF
TRBJ1-4	TRBD1	.	TRBV28	TGTGCCAGCAGCCTACCGGGACAGGGCTTTAATGAAAAACTGTTTTTT	CASSLPGQGFNEKLFF
TRBJ2-1	TRBD2	.	TRBV4-1	TGCGCCAGCAGCCTAAGGACAGGATTTAGCGGGAGGAGAAATGAGCAGTTCTTC	CASSLRTGFSGRRNEQFF
TRBJ1-1	TRBD1	.	TRBV3-1/TRBV3-2	TGTGCCAGCAGTCGACAGGGTTCTGAAGCTTTCTTT	CASSRQGSEAFF